This T cell receptor (beta chain) was captured by sequencing in a study of OX40 agonist ivuxolimab in advanced cancers. At the level of the study: Having had anti-PD-1, anti-PD-L1 or anti-CTLA-4 therapy before was allowed, and around 39% had some.

A note on this clone: The antigen remains undetermined.

The data were produced by immunoSEQ multiplex PCR, yet TCRdb's version contains in-frame clones alone and is incomplete. The table lists tens of thousands of clones, around 90% of them singletons. Study-wide findings and caveats: Blood T cells, both CD4+ and CD8+, expanded clonally by week 6 at 0.1 to 3.0 mg/kg. More expanded clones were seen, on average, in CD8+ T cells than in CD4+. Low normalized T-cell clonal expansion was also seen in some nonresponders.

CDR3 length: 18 residues. From germline, CDR1 is MDHEN and CDR2 SYDVKM. Trimming cost V 4 bases and J 4 bases; bases outside gene matches: 10. Specimen: CD4+ or CD8+ T cells sorted from blood, collected in a trial of the OX40 agonist ivuxolimab. The chain employs TRBV28 and TRBJ2-3; 14 positions agree with TRBD2. This TCR derives from an adult with an advanced solid tumor such as melanoma, head and neck, liver or kidney cancer. Here the CDR3 reads CASSSGGGLAGAPDTQYF. CDR3 nucleotides: TGTGCCAGCAGTTCAGGTGGGGGACTAGCGGGAGCCCCAGATACGCAGTATTTT.